The clone carrying this T cell receptor beta chain was seen at least ten times. This sample is part of a study of patients with pleural tuberculosis. TCRdb processed the reads anew with MiXCR; each CDR3 protein has one entry. The table records 45,000 to 55,000 distinct CDR3 sequences, under 8.5% of them present only once. CDR1 is SGHAT, CDR2 FQNNGV, per germline. The length of the CDR3 is 14 residues. The V end was cut by 1 base, the J end by 6 bases, with 12 bases between. The receptor's source is a human donor with pleural tuberculosis. The V and J genes are TRBV11-2 and TRBJ2-5; D might be TRBD1 or TRBD2, each matching 5 bases. CDR3 in DNA: TGTGCCAGCAGCTTAGTGGCAGGGACGCAGACCCAGTACTTC. It encodes CASSLVAGTQTQYF.